A single sample is the source of the 22 T cell receptor beta chains below, sequenced in a study of neurological immune-mediated disorders. TCRdb re-called the 5' RACE reads through MiXCR, storing one row per CDR3 protein. The table records tens of thousands of distinct CDR3 sequences, 9.5% to 13% of them present only once. Sequenced material: CD4+ T cells from blood. These receptors were collected from a woman aged 25 to 39 with HTLV-1-associated myelopathy (HAM/TSP).

The V gene is TRBV5-1, the J gene TRBJ2-2, with 9 bases matching TRBD1. Trimming removed 4 bases from V and 2 bases from J; junction bases left unmatched: 3. Germline V lookup: CDR1 SGHRS, CDR2 YFSETQ. The CDR3 extends over 15 amino acids. CDR3 in DNA: TGCGCCAGCAGCCCGGGACAGGGAAACACCGGGGAGCTGTTTTTT. The encoded protein is CASSPGQGNTGELFF.

The table lists this clonotype with many counts. The chain joins TRBV20-1 to TRBJ2-7; D gene ambiguous. The CDR3 is 14 amino acids. Per germline, CDR1 DFQATT and CDR2 SNEGSKA (reference sequence). The ends were cut back, 3 bases at V and 0 bases at J, with 12 bases in the middle. The CDR3 DNA sequence: TGCAGTGCTAGTGGCAGGAAGAGCTCCTACGAGCAGTACTTC. Protein sequence: CSASGRKSSYEQYF.

This clonotype was observed many times. The V call is TRBV5-1, the J call TRBJ2-3, with D maybe TRBD1 (6 bases). This CDR3 is 15 amino acids long. With 0 bases removed from V and 0 bases from J, the gap between germline ends came to 8 bases. CDR1 and CDR2 (germline): SGHRS, YFSETQ. CDR3 sequence: CASSLEGGSTDTQYF. As DNA, the CDR3 is TGCGCCAGCAGCTTGGAAGGGGGAAGCACAGATACGCAGTATTTT.

This clonotype has ten or more counts. The gene calls are TRBV27 and TRBJ2-1, with D unclear. V was cut by 10 bases and J by 0 bases, with 16 bases left in between. This CDR3 comprises 15 residues. Germline V gives CDR1 MNHEY, CDR2 SMNVEV (reference sequence). Here the CDR3 DNA reads TGTGCCATCAGGAGTTCCGAGAGCTCCTACAATGAGCAGTTCTTC. Translation: CAIRSSESSYNEQFF.

This clonotype has at least ten counts. The junction departs from germline at one end; a sequencing error may be responsible. The chain has TRBV12-3 or TRBV12-4 and TRBJ2-7; perhaps TRBD1 as D (5 bases). This CDR3 contains 11 residues. Here the CDR3 reads CASSLGSGHRF. CDR3 DNA sequence: TGTGCCAGCAGTTTAGGTTCCGGACACCGCTTC.

This clonotype has just one count. The chain joins TRBV11-2 to TRBJ2-3, with D perhaps matching TRBD2 (5 bases). The CDR3 consists of 13 residues. The germline gives CDR1 SGHAT, CDR2 FQNNGV. V lost 5 bases and J lost 2, with 8 bases in between. The CDR3 bases are TGTGCCAGCAGCCCGAGGGCCACAGATACGCAGTATTTT. Its protein product is CASSPRATDTQYF.

In this sample, this clonotype turned up many times. The chain couples TRBV10-1 to TRBJ1-1; a possible D gene is TRBD1 (5 bases). From germline, CDR1 is WNHNN and CDR2 SYGVQD (reference sequence). The CDR3 covers 11 residues. The V and J ends lost 3 bases and 11 bases respectively, with 10 bases between them. The CDR3, as DNA: TGCGCCAGCAGTGAATCCAGGGTTGCTTTCTTT. It translates to CASSESRVAFF.

This clonotype has a count of ten or more. The V gene is TRBV7-7, the J gene TRBJ2-1; tentative D call: TRBD2 (6 bases). The CDR3 is 13 residues long. Germline CDR1 is SSHAT and CDR2 is FNYEAQ (reference sequence). Trimming removed 5 bases from V and 6 bases from J, with 11 bases in between. The CDR3 is CASSQAGSNEQFF. As DNA, the CDR3 is TGTGCCAGCAGCCAGGCGGGGAGCAATGAGCAGTTCTTC.

V usage is TRBV11-1 and J usage is TRBJ2-3; 10 nucleotides line up with TRBD2. Germline CDR1 SGHAT, CDR2 FQDESV (reference sequence). The CDR3 is made up of 15 amino acids. Unmatched junction bases numbered 6, after V lost 3 bases and J lost 6 bases. CDR3 protein: CASSFSRTSGDTQYF. The CDR3 DNA follows: TGTGCCAGCAGCTTCAGTCGGACTAGCGGCGATACGCAGTATTTT. The complete variable domain, with remaining parts taken from reference TRBV11-1 and TRBJ2-3, reads EAEVAQSPRYKITEKSQAVAFWCDPISGHATLYWYRQILGQGPELLVQFQDESVVDDSQLPKDRFSAERLKGVDSTLKIQPAELGDSAMYLCASSFSRTSGDTQYFGPGTRLTVL.

This clonotype showed up many times. V gene TRBV19 combines with J gene TRBJ1-1; 8 positions match TRBD1. Trimming took 4 bases from V and 3 from J; bases not matched to a gene: 7. This CDR3 comprises 15 residues. Per the germline V gene, CDR1 is LNHDA and CDR2 is SQIVND (reference sequence). CDR3 in amino acids: CASSTRTGTDTEAFF. The CDR3 DNA is TGTGCCAGTAGTACCCGGACAGGGACGGACACTGAAGCTTTCTTT.

In this sample, this clonotype turned up many times. The CDR3 here is CASSFGAGVNTEAFF. CDR3 nucleotides: TGCGCCAGCAGCTTTGGGGCCGGGGTTAACACTGAAGCTTTCTTT. The chain uses TRBV5-1 and TRBJ1-1, with D perhaps TRBD1 (5 bases). CDR1 and CDR2 (germline): SGHRS, YFSETQ. V gave up 2 bases and J gave up 2 bases, with 13 bases separating them. The CDR3 totals 15 residues.

This chain uses TRBV5-1 with TRBJ1-5; D uncertain. V shed 3 bases and J shed 11 bases, with 18 bases lying between them. This CDR3 is built from 14 residues. From germline, CDR1 is SGHRS and CDR2 YFSETQ. The chain's CDR3 is CASSSGGVEKTQHF. CDR3 in DNA: TGCGCCAGCAGCTCGGGCGGGGTAGAAAAGACCCAGCATTTT.

Many counts were recorded for this clonotype. The chain has TRBV3-1 and TRBJ2-3; TRBD2 is a possible D gene (5 bases). This CDR3 is 16 amino acids long. Germline assignment: CDR1 LGHDT and CDR2 YNNKEL (reference sequence). Trimming left V 0 bases short and J 1 base short, with 11 bases between. The CDR3 DNA is TGTGCCAGCAGCCAAGATTCAATCGGGGGCACAGATACGCAGTATTTT. This sequence encodes CASSQDSIGGTDTQYF.

Many counts were recorded for this clonotype. The V gene is TRBV5-1, the J gene TRBJ2-3; a weak D match, TRBD2 (5 bases). This CDR3 is built from 15 residues. V was clipped by 1 base and J by 5 bases, with 14 bases between them. The V gene's germline CDR1 is SGHRS and CDR2 YFSETQ. CDR3 amino acids: CASSLSPARVDTQYF. The CDR3 DNA sequence: TGCGCCAGCAGCTTGTCACCAGCGCGGGTAGATACGCAGTATTTT.

This clonotype was seen many times. The chain is built from TRBV7-2 and TRBJ1-5, with 9 nucleotides matching TRBD1. Germline lookup yields CDR1 SGHTA and CDR2 FQGNSA. J gave up 2 bases and V 5 bases, and 10 bases lay outside the gene matches. CDR3 length: 17 amino acids. The CDR3: CASSQYTGGLRNQPQHF. The CDR3 DNA sequence: TGTGCCAGCAGCCAATATACAGGGGGCTTGCGCAATCAGCCCCAGCATTTT.

This clonotype appeared many times. The chain employs TRBV29-1 and TRBJ2-2; a weak D match, TRBD1 (5 bases). V lost 2 bases and J 6 bases, leaving 19 bases between the germline ends. This CDR3 is built from 16 residues. Germline V gene data show CDR1 as SQVTM and CDR2 as ANQGSEA. The CDR3 DNA is TGCAGCGTTGAATCTAGTAGGGCAGGGCTGTCCGGGGAGCTGTTTTTT. It encodes CSVESSRAGLSGELFF.

As to this clonotype: One end of the junction varies from germline; a read error may be responsible. The rearrangement uses TRBV20-1 and TRBJ2-3, with 7 bases aligning to TRBD2. This CDR3 is built from 15 residues. Germline loops: CDR1 DFQATT, CDR2 SNEGSKA (reference sequence). The CDR3 nucleotides are TGCACTGCTAGGGCGCTAGCGGAAAGGACAGATACGCAGTATTTT. Its translation: CTARALAERTDTQYF.

This clonotype was observed many times. The chain employs TRBV5-1 and TRBJ2-6; D is unresolved. Trimming shortened V by 4 bases and J by 3 bases, and 5 bases separated the two germline ends. The CDR3 spans 13 residues. Germline V gene lookup returns CDR1 SGHRS and CDR2 YFSETQ. The CDR3 bases are TGCGCCAGCAGCAAAGGTGGGGCCAACGTCCTGACTTTC. Its translation is CASSKGGANVLTF. The complete variable domain, with remaining parts taken from reference TRBV5-1 and TRBJ2-6, reads KAGVTQTPRYLIKTRGQQVTLSCSPISGHRSVSWYQQTPGQGLQFLFEYFSETQRNKGNFPGRFSGRQFSNSRSEMNVSTLELGDSALYLCASSKGGANVLTFGAGSRLTVL.

This clonotype was seen at least ten times. The chain recombines TRBV20-1 with TRBJ1-1; unclear D gene. From germline, CDR1 is DFQATT and CDR2 SNEGSKA (reference sequence). The CDR3 runs to 12 residues. CDR3 DNA sequence: TGCAGCTTGGCTCTGTCGAACACTGAAGCTTTCTTT. Translating gives CSLALSNTEAFF.

This clonotype appeared many times. This sequence joins TRBV6-5 and TRBJ2-4, with D uncertain. Deletions cut 6 bases from V and 6 bases from J, with 12 bases between. The germline V gene encodes CDR1 MNHEY and CDR2 SVGAGI. This CDR3 is 13 amino acids long. This CDR3 reads CASSVNLGNIQYF. CDR3 in DNA: TGTGCCAGCAGCGTCAACTTGGGAAACATTCAGTACTTC.

This clonotype was picked up many times. This chain joins TRBV27 and TRBJ1-6; no clear D. The CDR3 covers 15 residues. V gave up 6 bases and J gave up 0 bases, with 9 bases separating them. Germline values: CDR1 MNHEY, CDR2 SMNVEV (reference sequence). The CDR3 protein is CASRAFSSYNSPLHF. As DNA, the CDR3 is TGTGCCAGCAGAGCGTTTAGCTCCTATAATTCACCCCTCCACTTT.

This clonotype occurred many times. The chain is built from TRBV7-8 and TRBJ1-1, with D perhaps TRBD1 (5 bases). This CDR3 has 15 residues. Deletions cut 2 bases from V and 1 base from J, with 11 bases between. CDR1 is SGHVS, CDR2 FQNEAQ, per germline. The CDR3 DNA reads TGTGCCAGCAGCTTATCCTGGGGCTCGAACACTGAAGCTTTCTTT. Its protein product is CASSLSWGSNTEAFF.